The 19 T cell receptor beta chains listed next were all sequenced from one sample in a study of read filtering for tumor transcriptome and immune sequencing. Molecular barcoded adaptors covering alpha/delta and beta/gamma chains were used on 400 ng RNA. TCRdb ran MiXCR on the reads and lists one entry per CDR3 protein. The table lists tens of thousands of distinct CDR3 sequences, approximately 10% of them singletons. The specimen sequenced was a population of CD138-negative cells sorted from bone marrow. The receptors were sampled from a donor at least 40 years old with multiple myeloma.

This clonotype was picked up many times. The chain uses TRBV7-2 and TRBJ2-6; 9 nucleotides line up with TRBD1. This CDR3 region has 16 residues. Germline V gives CDR1 SGHTA, CDR2 FQGNSA. V dropped 7 bases and J dropped 4; count of bases not matched to a gene: 8. In DNA form, the CDR3 reads TGTGCCAGCATCCAACAGGGGGCTGAGGGGGCCAACGTCCTGACTTTC. Translating it yields CASIQQGAEGANVLTF. The entire variable domain, with the rest obtained from reference TRBV7-2 and TRBJ2-6, is as follows: GAGVSQSPSNKVTEKGKDVELRCDPISGHTALYWYRQSLGQGLEFLIYFQGNSAPDKSGLPSDRFSAERTGGSVSTLTIQRTQQEDSAVYLCASIQQGAEGANVLTFGAGSRLTVL.

In the case of this clonotype: A much larger clone is a single base away; this may be a read error. The chain has TRBV20-1 and TRBJ2-3; 9 bases agree with TRBD2. The J call may not be correct, given that the DNA end is closer to TRBJ2-5. The CDR3 is 15 amino acids. Germline loops: CDR1 DFQATT, CDR2 SNEGSKA (reference sequence). DNA of the CDR3: TGCAGTGCTAGAGGTGGAGCGGGGGGCCCGGAGGCCCAGTACTTC. This gives the protein CSARGGAGGPEAQYF.

This clonotype was found a few times. Just one base apart from a much larger clone, this may be a read error. The chain carries TRBV20-1 and TRBJ2-7; D gene ambiguous. The CDR3 is made up of 12 amino acids. CDR1 and CDR2 from the germline V gene are DFQATT and SNEGSKA (reference sequence). As DNA, the CDR3 is TGCAGTGCTAGTGGGCCGTCCTACGAGCGGTACTTC. It is translated as CSASGPSYERYF.

This clonotype showed up many times. The chain recombines TRBV6-2 or TRBV6-3 with TRBJ1-5, with D tentatively TRBD1 (5 bases). The V gene's germline CDR1 is MNHEY and CDR2 SVGEGT. The germline V and J ends were trimmed by 5 bases and 4 bases, with 12 bases remaining between them. The CDR3 loop spans 14 amino acids. Here the CDR3 DNA reads TGTGCCAGCAGTCTCCCCCCAGGGAATCAGCCCCAGCATTTT. Translated, it gives CASSLPPGNQPQHF.

This clonotype has a count of ten or more. The V call is TRBV20-1, the J call TRBJ2-7, with D perhaps matching TRBD2 (5 bases). The V end lost 4 bases, the J end lost 3 bases, and 13 bases lay between the germline ends. From germline, CDR1 is DFQATT and CDR2 SNEGSKA (reference sequence). The CDR3 has 13 amino acids. The chain's CDR3 is CSAKRSGIYEQYF. CDR3 in DNA: TGCAGTGCTAAACGTTCGGGGATCTACGAGCAGTACTTC.

This clonotype was picked up many times. This sequence joins TRBV20-1 and TRBJ1-5; maybe TRBD1 (5 bases). Germline CDR1 DFQATT, CDR2 SNEGSKA (reference sequence). V was cut by 3 bases and J by 4 bases, with 16 bases left in between. This CDR3 region has 15 residues. The CDR3 loop reads CSASGRAGSNQPQHF. DNA for the CDR3: TGCAGTGCTAGTGGGAGGGCAGGGAGTAATCAGCCCCAGCATTTT.

The sample holds many counts of this clonotype. V and J are TRBV20-1 and TRBJ2-3; tentative D call: TRBD1 (6 bases). Germline CDR1 and CDR2: DFQATT and SNEGSKA (reference sequence). This CDR3 contains 14 residues. V was cut by 2 bases and J by 0 bases, with 9 bases left in between. CDR3 nucleotides: TGCAGTGCTAGAAGAGGGGGAAGCACAGATACGCAGTATTTT. Residues: CSARRGGSTDTQYF.

This clonotype appeared many times. The chain is built from TRBV28 and TRBJ2-2, with D possibly TRBD2 on 6 matching bases. This CDR3 is built from 14 residues. Germline CDR1 MDHEN, CDR2 SYDVKM. Trimming left V 6 bases short and J 2 bases short, with 10 bases between. CDR3 loop: CASRGTLNTGELFF. CDR3 DNA sequence: TGTGCCAGCAGAGGGACTCTAAACACCGGGGAGCTGTTTTTT.

Notes on this clonotype: A much larger clone differs from this one at a single base, so this may be a read error. This chain's CDR3 is CASSQGRTGNSPPHF. CDR3 nucleotides: TGCGCCAGCAGCCAAGGTAGGACAGGGAATTCACCCCCCCACTTT. The chain joins TRBV4-1 to TRBJ1-6; 8 bases align to TRBD1. The germline gives CDR1 MGHRA, CDR2 YSYEKL. This CDR3 is built from 15 residues.

Of note for this clonotype: This could be a read error, since a much larger clone is one nucleotide away. Given the absence of the conserved phenylalanine or tryptophan at the CDR3 end, a read error is likely. V is TRBV6-2 or TRBV6-3 and J is TRBJ2-1; either TRBD1 or TRBD2 may supply D (5 bases each). From germline, CDR1 is MNHEY and CDR2 SVGEGT. The V gene lost 6 bases and the J gene lost 7 bases, with 13 bases spanning the gap. The CDR3 has 13 amino acids. The DNA of the CDR3 is TGTGCCAGCAGACAGGACGGGATAAATGAGCAGTTCTCC. Encoded protein: CASRQDGINEQFS.

The table lists this clonotype with many counts. The rearrangement links TRBV24-1 to TRBJ2-3, with D unresolved. Per germline, CDR1 KGHDR and CDR2 SFDVKD. V was trimmed by 4 bases and J by 5 bases, leaving 21 bases between them. The CDR3 loop spans 17 amino acids. In nucleotides, the CDR3 is TGTGCCACCAGTGACTCATCTGACGGCGGCAATATAGATACGCAGTATTTT. Translated, it gives CATSDSSDGGNIDTQYF.

This clonotype has a handful of counts. Just one base apart from a much larger clone, this may be a read error. V usage is TRBV20-1 and J usage is TRBJ1-1; D gene uncertain. CDR1 is DFQATT and CDR2 is SNEGSKA in the germline V gene (reference sequence). This CDR3 region has 12 residues. CDR3 nucleotide sequence: TGCAGTGCTAACCTAGTAAACACTGAAGCTGTCTTT. This translates into CSANLVNTEAVF.

This clonotype was counted at least ten times. This rearrangement joins TRBV6-5 to TRBJ2-5; perhaps D is TRBD1 or TRBD2 (5 bases each). The germline V and J ends were trimmed by 5 bases and 5 bases, with 12 bases remaining between them. Germline loops: CDR1 MNHEY, CDR2 SVGAGI. This CDR3 region has 13 residues. CDR3 residues: CASSGQLGETQYF. The CDR3 nucleotides read TGTGCCAGCAGTGGACAACTAGGGGAGACCCAGTACTTC.

A word on this clonotype: Just one base apart from a much larger clone, this may be a read error. J is TRBJ1-1 and V is TRBV9; TRBD1 is a possible D gene (6 bases). CDR1 SGDLS and CDR2 YYNGEE come from the germline V gene. The CDR3 contains 16 residues. The CDR3 loop reads CTSSRGGRAVDTEAFF. CDR3 bases: TGTACCAGCAGCCGGGGGGGGCGGGCGGTGGACACTGAAGCTTTCTTT.

In this sample, this clonotype turned up many times. The chain joins TRBV5-6 to TRBJ2-7, with 8 bases aligning to TRBD2. The V gene's germline CDR1 is SGHDT and CDR2 YYEEEE. CDR3 length: 13 residues. With 4 bases clipped from V and 4 bases from J, the junction kept 4 bases outside the gene matches. CDR3 DNA: TGTGCCAGCAGCAGTAGCGGGGCGTACGAGCAGTACTTC. As protein: CASSSSGAYEQYF.

This clonotype was recorded many times. J is TRBJ2-1 and V is TRBV4-1, with D maybe TRBD1 (6 bases). The germline V and J ends were trimmed by 2 bases and 0 bases, with 11 bases remaining between them. Germline-derived CDR1 and CDR2 are MGHRA and YSYEKL. This CDR3 comprises 16 residues. The CDR3 sequence: CASSQLGHSSYNEQFF. The DNA for the CDR3 is TGCGCCAGCAGCCAACTGGGACATAGCTCCTACAATGAGCAGTTCTTC.

This clonotype was counted many times. V is TRBV24-1 and J is TRBJ2-1, with a possible D match to TRBD1 (6 bases). The V and J ends lost 3 bases and 8 bases respectively, with 10 bases between them. The V gene's germline CDR1 is KGHDR and CDR2 SFDVKD. There are 13 residues in the CDR3. For the CDR3, the DNA is TGTGCCACCAGTGATGGGCACAGGGATGAGCAGTTCTTC. This encodes CATSDGHRDEQFF.

This clonotype was picked up many times. This chain joins TRBV29-1 and TRBJ2-7; 7 nucleotides line up with TRBD1. This CDR3 is built from 13 residues. In germline, CDR1 is SQVTM, CDR2 ANQGSEA. CDR3 in amino acids: CSVSTGDPYEQYF. The CDR3 DNA reads TGCAGTGTCTCTACAGGGGACCCCTACGAGCAGTACTTC.

This clonotype was observed many times. The chain uses TRBV5-1 and TRBJ1-4; TRBD1 aligns across 7 bases. Trimming at V came to 0 bases and at J to 4 bases, leaving 6 bases not matched to a gene. Per the germline V gene, CDR1 is SGHRS and CDR2 is YFSETQ. There are 16 residues in the CDR3. CDR3 region: CASSLAGTVINEKLFF. CDR3 coding DNA: TGCGCCAGCAGCTTGGCCGGGACAGTTATTAATGAAAAACTGTTTTTT.